This T cell receptor beta chain was captured in a study of T cells in Graves' hyperthyroidism and ophthalmopathy. Study-level findings and limits: Ophthalmopathy stood apart from stable hyperthyroidism in a 13 V-J model.

Calling Graves' hyperthyroidism stable meant ophthalmopathy did not progress within 18 months. Germline V gives CDR1 SGHRS, CDR2 YFSETQ. The J segment lost 9 bases and the V segment lost 1 base, leaving 5 bases of the junction unmatched. The CDR3 runs 15 residues. RNA transcripts were the template for amplifying TCR beta CDR3 regions. First-round RT-PCR with HTBI primers amplified the TCR CDR3 region. In TCRdb, the multiplex PCR reads were re-called with MiXCR into one record per CDR3 protein. Of about 540,000 distinct CDR3 sequences listed, about half were seen once; the top ten hold approximately 8.2%. Comment on this clonotype: As yet, its antigen is unknown.

The sequenced material came from peripheral blood or thyroid tissue (not recorded which). J is TRBJ1-6 and V is TRBV5-1, with TRBD1 matching 9 bases. This receptor was obtained from a woman aged 18-35 years with Graves' hyperthyroidism. CDR3 sequence reads: CASSLYRGRGSPLHF. Here the CDR3 DNA reads TGCGCCAGCAGCTTGTACAGGGGGCGCGGTTCACCCCTCCACTTT.